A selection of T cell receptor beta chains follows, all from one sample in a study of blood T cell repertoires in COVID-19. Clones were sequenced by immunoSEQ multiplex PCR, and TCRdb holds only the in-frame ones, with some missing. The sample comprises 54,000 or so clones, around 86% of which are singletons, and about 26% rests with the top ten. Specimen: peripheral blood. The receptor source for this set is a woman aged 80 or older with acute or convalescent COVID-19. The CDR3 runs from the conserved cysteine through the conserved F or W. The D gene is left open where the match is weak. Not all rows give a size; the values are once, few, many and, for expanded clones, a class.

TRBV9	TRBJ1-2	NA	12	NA	TGTGCCAGCAGCGTAGGAGGGTGGGGCTACACCTTC	CASSVGGWGYTF
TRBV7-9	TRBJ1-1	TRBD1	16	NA	TGTGCCAGCAGATCCCCCGGGACAGCGATAAACACTGAAGCTTTCTTT	CASRSPGTAINTEAFF
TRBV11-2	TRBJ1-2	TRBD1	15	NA	TGTGCCAGCAGCTCCAGGGGGCATGCGGGCTATGGCTACACCTTC	CASSSRGHAGYGYTF
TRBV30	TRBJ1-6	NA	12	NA	TGTGCCTGGAGCGCTAATAATTCACCCCTCCACTTT	CAWSANNSPLHF
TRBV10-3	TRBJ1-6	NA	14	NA	TGTGCCATAACCCCGGGGAAGGGCGAGTCACCCCTCCACTTT	CAITPGKGESPLHF
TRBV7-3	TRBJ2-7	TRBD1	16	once	TGTGCCAGCAGCCCAACAATCCTTACAGGGGCGCACGAGCAGTACTTC	CASSPTILTGAHEQYF
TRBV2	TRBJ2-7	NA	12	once	TGTGCCAGCAGTACACAGGGCTACGAGCAGTACTTC	CASSTQGYEQYF
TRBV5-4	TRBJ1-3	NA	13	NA	TGTGCCAGCAGCTTGCAGGGGTCAAACACCATATATTTT	CASSLQGSNTIYF
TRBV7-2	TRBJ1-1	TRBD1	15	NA	TGTGCCAGCAGCTTAGAGGGGACAGCGAACACTGAAGCTTTCTTT	CASSLEGTANTEAFF
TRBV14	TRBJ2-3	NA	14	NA	TGTGCCAGCAGCCATCCCCGGGGCACAGATACGCAGTATTTT	CASSHPRGTDTQYF
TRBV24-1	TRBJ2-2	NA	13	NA	TGTGCCACCAGTGATTGGCTAGCGAAGGAGCTGTTTTTT	CATSDWLAKELFF